This T cell receptor (beta chain) was profiled in a study of blood T cell repertoires in COVID-19. Study at large: The analysed material was cDNA or gDNA that came from T cells, B-cell-depleted T cells, or PBMCs.

Germline assignment: CDR1 MGHRA and CDR2 YSYEKL. V gave up 4 bases and J gave up 3 bases, with 18 bases separating them. This CDR3 has 16 amino acids. In terms of age and location, participants ranged from about 18 to 100 years and lived in under 30 US areas. Participants' reported clinical history set cohort assignment. The data were produced by immunoSEQ multiplex PCR, yet TCRdb's version contains in-frame clones alone and is incomplete. Of some 460,000 clones listed, around 90% are singletons. The clonotype comes from a woman younger than 35 who had recovered from COVID-19. The chain employs TRBV4-1 and TRBJ1-1; possibly TRBD1 for D (5 bases). Input material: PBMCs or T cells enriched from blood (not recorded which). CDR3: CASSPIGRGWHTEAFF. CDR3 DNA: TGCGCCAGCAGCCCAATCGGGCGGGGGTGGCACACTGAAGCTTTCTTT.